These 15 T cell receptor beta chains share one sample of origin, sequenced in a study of spatial heterogeneity in lung cancer. TCRdb redid the calling of the 5' RACE reads with MiXCR, one entry per CDR3 protein. This sample has tens of thousands of distinct CDR3 sequences, with roughly 5% found just once. Time point: blood at routine non-recurrence follow-up after resection. The sample consisted of PBMCs, taken at follow-up. The receptor source for this set is a female donor with early-stage non-small cell lung cancer.

This clonotype was detected ten times or more. The rearrangement links TRBV5-5 to TRBJ2-3; no definite D call. This CDR3 has 15 amino acids. V was pared by 1 base and J by 2 bases, with 11 bases between. Germline V lookup: CDR1 SGHKS, CDR2 YYEKEE (reference sequence). The CDR3: CASSLSVSLTDTQYF. CDR3 sequence (DNA): TGTGCCAGCAGCTTGTCTGTCAGTCTCACAGATACGCAGTATTTT.

This clonotype was observed many times. CDR3 amino acids: CASSLGLAGTSYNEQFF. The CDR3 DNA reads as TGTGCCAGCAGCTTGGGACTAGCGGGGACCTCCTACAATGAGCAGTTCTTC. The chain is built from TRBV11-2 and TRBJ2-1, with 13 positions matching TRBD2. Germline lookup yields CDR1 SGHAT and CDR2 FQNNGV. This CDR3 is 17 amino acids long. Trimming took 3 bases from V and 0 from J; bases not matched to a gene: 2.

This clonotype showed up many times. The chain couples TRBV2 to TRBJ2-1; 8 bases agree with TRBD2. The CDR3 contains 18 residues. Per the germline V gene, CDR1 is SNHLY and CDR2 is FYNNEI. V lost 4 bases to trimming and J lost 7 bases; unmatched junction nucleotides: 18. The CDR3 bases are TGTGCCAGCAGTGTTTGGGGTAGCGGGGAGGGGATCAAGAATGAGCAGTTCTTC. The encoded protein is CASSVWGSGEGIKNEQFF.

This clonotype was recorded many times. The chain is built from TRBV4-2 and TRBJ2-7; TRBD1 matches at 7 bases. Germline values: CDR1 LGHNA, CDR2 YNFKEQ. The CDR3 length is 14 residues. Trimming at V came to 1 base and at J to 4 bases, leaving 4 bases not matched to a gene. In DNA, the CDR3 is TGTGCCAGCAGCCAAGGGGGACAGTTTTACGAGCAGTACTTC. This translates into CASSQGGQFYEQYF.

The table lists this clonotype with many counts. The rearrangement links TRBV20-1 to TRBJ1-6; the D gene is possibly TRBD1 (5 bases). The CDR3 has 15 residues. In germline, CDR1 is DFQATT, CDR2 SNEGSKA (reference sequence). With 6 bases removed from V and 4 bases from J, the gap between germline ends came to 16 bases. The CDR3 nucleotides read TGCAGTGCAAAGCCCGACAGACAGTATAATTCACCCCTCCACTTT. Translation: CSAKPDRQYNSPLHF.

The table lists this clonotype with many counts. J is TRBJ1-5 and V is TRBV28, with a possible D match to TRBD1 (6 bases). V gave up 2 bases and J gave up 7 bases, with 12 bases separating them. The CDR3 runs to 14 residues. Germline lookup yields CDR1 MDHEN and CDR2 SYDVKM. The CDR3 region is CASSLPRGEQPQHF. In DNA, the CDR3 is TGTGCCAGCAGTTTACCCAGGGGTGAACAGCCCCAGCATTTT. Filled out from reference TRBV28 and TRBJ1-5, the complete variable domain reads DVKVTQSSRYLVKRTGEKVFLECVQDMDHENMFWYRQDPGLGLRLIYFSYDVKMKEKGDIPEGYSVSREKKERFSLILESASTNQTSMYLCASSLPRGEQPQHFGDGTRLSIL.

This clonotype was seen ten or more times. The chain couples TRBV7-2 to TRBJ2-3, with D possibly being TRBD1 (8 bases). Trimming removed 7 bases from V and 3 bases from J, with 17 bases in between. The germline V gene encodes CDR1 SGHTA and CDR2 FQGNSA. This CDR3 has 15 residues. The CDR3: CASTKQGGRTDTQYF. The CDR3 DNA is TGTGCCAGCACCAAACAGGGGGGGCGGACAGATACGCAGTATTTT.

This clonotype has ten or more counts. This chain joins TRBV30 and TRBJ2-2; 7 nucleotides align to TRBD1. From germline, CDR1 is GTSNPN and CDR2 SVGIG (reference sequence). The CDR3 runs 15 residues. After removal of 1 base from V and 4 bases from J, the junction contained 6 bases not matched to a gene. CDR3 DNA sequence: TGTGCCTGGAGTGCCAGGGGGAAAAGCACCGGGGAGCTGTTTTTT. It codes for CAWSARGKSTGELFF.

In this sample, this clonotype turned up many times. The rearrangement uses TRBV28 and TRBJ1-6; possible D gene TRBD1, 5 bases. Germline loops: CDR1 MDHEN, CDR2 SYDVKM. Trimming removed 10 bases from V and 5 bases from J, with 15 bases in between. CDR3 size: 14 residues. CDR3 loop: CATRLGPHNSPLHF. The CDR3 nucleotides read TGTGCCACCAGACTGGGACCGCATAATTCACCCCTCCACTTT.

There are many counts of this clonotype. V is TRBV24-1 and J is TRBJ1-2; D gene uncertain. The CDR3 runs to 13 residues. Germline V CDR1 and CDR2: KGHDR, SFDVKD. Trimming removed 4 bases from V and 6 bases from J, with 11 bases in between. In DNA form, the CDR3 reads TGTGCCACCAGTGACCCCAACATCGATGGCTACACCTTC. This gives the protein CATSDPNIDGYTF.

This clonotype has ten or more counts. The rearrangement uses TRBV28 and TRBJ2-2; a possible D gene is TRBD2 (6 bases). Germline CDR1 MDHEN, CDR2 SYDVKM. V lost 2 bases and J lost 4, with 8 bases in between. This CDR3 comprises 14 residues. Here the CDR3 DNA reads TGTGCCAGCAGTTTAGGGGGGAGCACCGGGGAGCTGTTTTTT. Translated: CASSLGGSTGELFF.

This clonotype was observed at least ten times. V and J are TRBV20-1 and TRBJ2-1; the D gene is possibly TRBD2 (6 bases). In germline, CDR1 is DFQATT, CDR2 SNEGSKA (reference sequence). CDR3 size: 17 residues. Trimming stripped 0 bases from V and 0 bases from J, with 15 bases between. Here the CDR3 reads CSARDGTGESSYNEQFF. DNA for the CDR3: TGCAGTGCTAGAGACGGGACGGGAGAGAGCTCCTACAATGAGCAGTTCTTC.

Ten or more counts support this clonotype. The chain joins TRBV7-9 to TRBJ2-1, with 9 bases matching TRBD1. Trimming cost V 4 bases and J 7 bases; bases outside gene matches: 5. This CDR3 comprises 14 residues. The germline V gene has CDR1 SEHNR and CDR2 FQNEAQ (reference sequence). CDR3 loop: CASSYGTGRNEQFF. In DNA, the CDR3 is TGTGCCAGCAGCTACGGGACAGGGAGGAATGAGCAGTTCTTC.

At least ten counts were recorded for this clonotype. This rearrangement joins TRBV7-2 to TRBJ1-6, with unresolved D. The CDR3 has 15 residues. V lost 1 base, J lost 10 bases, and 14 bases lay in between. Looked up from germline, CDR1 is SGHTA and CDR2 is FQGNSA. The CDR3, as DNA: TGTGCCAGCAGCTTAGGCCTACCTGGTCAATCACCCCTCCACTTT. This translates into CASSLGLPGQSPLHF.

This clonotype was seen repeatedly, ten times or more. The CDR3 nucleotides are TGCAGTGTATTGGGCCTTAAGGGTGAGCAGTACTTC. It specifies CSVLGLKGEQYF. The chain recombines TRBV20-1 with TRBJ2-7; D call uncertain. Germline-derived CDR1 and CDR2 are DFQATT and SNEGSKA (reference sequence). The V and J ends lost 7 bases and 7 bases respectively, with 17 bases between them. There are 12 residues in the CDR3.